The 4 T cell receptor beta chains in this list originate from one sample, sequenced in a study of blood T cells in healthy people across ages. Next came a second PCR, run for roughly 6 to 11 cycles, which used a sample-barcoded 5' primer along with a J-beta primer mix. TCRdb redid the calling of the 5' RACE reads with MiXCR, one entry per CDR3 protein. The sample includes roughly 1,800,000 distinct CDR3 sequences, about 49% of them seen just once. The sequenced sample was blood. These receptor sequences come from a middle-aged woman in good health.

This clonotype appeared once. The chain joins TRBV18 to TRBJ2-7; no clear D gene. The CDR3 has 14 amino acids. Trimming removed 3 bases from V and 1 base from J, with 10 bases in between. Germline CDR1 reads KGHSH; CDR2 reads LQKENI. The CDR3 is CASSPIDGSYEQYF. The CDR3 DNA reads as TGTGCCAGCTCACCTATTGACGGGTCCTACGAGCAGTACTTC.

This clonotype turned up a few times. The chain links TRBV12-3 or TRBV12-4 to TRBJ1-3; D unclear. This CDR3 comprises 16 residues. The V end lost 5 bases, the J end lost 0 bases, and 14 bases lay between the germline ends. The CDR3 DNA reads as TGTGCCAGCAGTCCGCGGGAGAGGCCCTCTGGAAACACCATATATTTT. Protein product: CASSPRERPSGNTIYF.

The table lists this clonotype with a few counts. This chain connects TRBV7-8 to TRBJ2-7, with 9 bases lining up with TRBD1. Germline V gene sequence: CDR1 SGHVS, CDR2 FQNEAQ. CDR3 size: 14 residues. V lost 5 bases to trimming and J lost 6 bases; unmatched junction nucleotides: 8. The CDR3 nucleotides read TGTGCCAGCAGCCAATGGACAGGGGAGGGCGAGCAGTACTTC. It yields the protein CASSQWTGEGEQYF.

V gene TRBV27 combines with J gene TRBJ2-3, with a weak D call TRBD1 (5 bases). V dropped 6 bases and J dropped 5 bases, with 18 bases sitting between them. The CDR3 contains 15 residues. CDR1 is MNHEY and CDR2 is SMNVEV in the germline V gene (reference sequence). In DNA form, the CDR3 reads TGTGCCAGCAGAGAAATGGGGCCCCCGGGAGATACGCAGTATTTT. Translation gives CASREMGPPGDTQYF.